Shown below are 27 T cell receptor beta chains from a single sample sequenced in a study of control samples from healthy donors and cancer patients. The assay was immunoSEQ multiplex PCR, and TCRdb's table has in-frame clones only and misses some. The data hold about 160,000 clones, with approximately 94% observed a single time. The sequencing input was PBMCs. The receptors come from a man between 60 and 70 years old with colorectal cancer.

This clone was picked up one time. The chain couples TRBV5-1 to TRBJ2-1; 9 nucleotides line up with TRBD1. CDR1 is SGHRS, CDR2 YFSETQ, per germline. This CDR3 spans 14 amino acids. The V and J ends lost 6 bases and 8 bases, in that order; junction bases with no gene match: 9. The CDR3 sequence is CASTLQGARDEQFF. The CDR3 bases are TGCGCCAGCACCCTACAGGGGGCGCGTGATGAGCAGTTCTTC.

The rearrangement links TRBV19 to TRBJ1-2; 7 nucleotides line up with TRBD1. This CDR3 has 14 residues. J lost 4 bases, V lost 5 bases, and 7 bases had no gene match. The germline V gene encodes CDR1 LNHDA and CDR2 SQIVND (reference sequence). The CDR3 DNA sequence: TGTGCCAGTAGTGACAGACAGGGAGGCTATGGCTACACCTTC. Protein product: CASSDRQGGYGYTF.

The J gene is TRBJ1-1, the V gene TRBV7-9, with a tentative D call TRBD1 (6 bases). V lost 6 bases and J 0 bases, leaving 14 bases between the germline ends. The length of the CDR3 is 15 residues. Per the germline V gene, CDR1 is SEHNR and CDR2 is FQNEAQ (reference sequence). For the CDR3, the DNA is TGTGCCAGCAGACCCGTCGGGGGCGTGAACACTGAAGCTTTCTTT. Amino acids: CASRPVGGVNTEAFF. The full variable domain, with the rest looked up from reference TRBV7-9 and TRBJ1-1, is DTGVSQNPRHKITKRGQNVTFRCDPISEHNRLYWYRQTLGQGPEFLTYFQNEAQLEKSRLLSDRFSAERPKGSFSTLEIQRTEQGDSAMYLCASRPVGGVNTEAFFGQGTRLTVV.

This rearrangement joins TRBV21-1 to TRBJ2-7; the table's D gene call, TRBD2, was not cross checked with the DNA. TRBV21-1 is termed a pseudogene. The CDR3 is 13 residues long. Here the CDR3 DNA reads TGTGCCAGCAGCAAAGAGGAGCTCTACGAGCAGTACTTC. Translating gives CASSKEELYEQYF.

The gene calls are TRBV21-1 and TRBJ2-1; the DNA was not compared with TRBD2, the D call given in the table. TRBV21-1 is described as a pseudogene. The CDR3 consists of 15 residues. In DNA, the CDR3 is TGTGCCAGCAGCGGACTAGCGGGACCCTACAATGAGCAGTTCTTC. Its translation: CASSGLAGPYNEQFF.

This chain links TRBV29-1 with TRBJ2-7, with no clear D. Germline lookup yields CDR1 SQVTM and CDR2 ANQGSEA. This CDR3 is built from 14 residues. Trimming removed 4 bases from V and 0 bases from J, with 13 bases in between. This CDR3 reads CSVGSATASYEQYF. The CDR3 DNA follows: TGCAGCGTTGGATCGGCGACCGCCTCCTACGAGCAGTACTTC.

The J gene is TRBJ2-5, the V gene TRBV6-2 or TRBV6-3, with a possible D match to TRBD2 (5 bases). The CDR3 runs 15 residues. V was clipped by 2 bases and J by 2 bases, with 12 bases between them. Germline CDR1 reads MNHEY; CDR2 reads SVGEGT. CDR3 sequence (DNA): TGTGCCAGCAGTTACGGGGAGTCGGGGCAAGAGACCCAGTACTTC. This translates into CASSYGESGQETQYF.

The chain is built from TRBV4-1 and TRBJ1-1; the match to TRBD1 covers 7 bases. Germline V gene sequence: CDR1 MGHRA, CDR2 YSYEKL. V gave up 1 base and J gave up 0 bases; unmatched junction bases: 5. The CDR3 length is 16 residues. The CDR3 DNA sequence: TGCGCCAGCAGCCAAGTGCCGGGACAGATGAACACTGAAGCTTTCTTT. Amino acid sequence: CASSQVPGQMNTEAFF.

Of note for this clone: Other DNA sequences within the sample encode an identical CDR3. V is TRBV3-1 (or the pseudogene TRBV3-2) and J is TRBJ2-6, with D unclear. CDR1 and CDR2 (germline): LGHDT, YNNKEL (reference sequence). The CDR3 has 13 residues. The V end lost 1 base, the J end lost 4 bases, and 2 bases lay between the germline ends. In nucleotides, the CDR3 is TGTGCCAGCAGCCAAGCAGGGGCCAACGTCCTGACTTTC. This encodes CASSQAGANVLTF.

A single count supports this clone. This rearrangement joins TRBV19 to TRBJ2-3; D unresolved. Looked up from germline, CDR1 is LNHDA and CDR2 is SQIVND (reference sequence). This CDR3 is built from 17 residues. V was shortened by 3 bases and J by 2 bases, with 18 bases between the two germline ends. The CDR3 region is CASSIQMGRAYTDTQYF. The CDR3 bases are TGTGCCAGTAGTATCCAAATGGGAAGGGCCTACACAGATACGCAGTATTTT.

The chain carries TRBV5-1 and TRBJ2-7, with D tentatively TRBD2 (6 bases). Germline V gene data show CDR1 as SGHRS and CDR2 as YFSETQ. V was clipped by 4 bases and J by 7 bases, with 18 bases between them. This CDR3 has 14 amino acids. Here the CDR3 reads CASSIGTGSGEQYF. The DNA of the CDR3 is TGCGCCAGCAGCATCGGGACTGGGTCGGGGGAGCAGTACTTC.

The chain couples TRBV6-5 to TRBJ1-2; 8 bases are shared with TRBD1. Looked up from germline, CDR1 is MNHEY and CDR2 is SVGAGI. This CDR3 spans 15 amino acids. With 6 bases clipped from V and 4 bases from J, the junction kept 10 bases outside the gene matches. The CDR3, as DNA: TGTGCCAGCAGGAACGGACAGGGAAACAGCTATGGCTACACCTTC. This encodes CASRNGQGNSYGYTF.

The V gene is TRBV6-2 or TRBV6-3, the J gene TRBJ1-1; D is undetermined. From germline, CDR1 is MNHEY and CDR2 SVGEGT. Trimming left V 10 bases short and J 3 bases short, with 15 bases between. The CDR3 runs to 13 residues. CDR3: CATSSGVYTEAFF. DNA of the CDR3: TGTGCCACCAGCTCCGGGGTTTACACTGAAGCTTTCTTT.

The rearrangement joins TRBV25-1 to TRBJ2-7; D is unclear. There are 15 residues in the CDR3. V lost 1 base and J lost 2, with 12 bases in between. Looked up from germline, CDR1 is MGHDK and CDR2 is SYGVNS. CDR3 coding DNA: TGTGCCAGCAGTGAATTAACGAGGAATACCTACGAGCAGTACTTC. Translating it yields CASSELTRNTYEQYF.

V gene TRBV27 combines with J gene TRBJ2-5, with D maybe TRBD2 (6 bases). The CDR3 loop spans 13 amino acids. V lost 10 bases to trimming and J lost 2 bases, with 14 bases between them. Germline V gene lookup returns CDR1 MNHEY and CDR2 SMNVEV (reference sequence). CDR3 coding DNA: TGTGCCAACAGAGGACGGGAGCAAGAGACCCAGTACTTC. This encodes CANRGREQETQYF.

V usage is TRBV6-2 or TRBV6-3 and J usage is TRBJ2-5; 16 bases line up with TRBD2. V gave up 4 bases and J gave up 5 bases; unmatched junction bases: 7. Germline V CDR1 and CDR2: MNHEY, SVGEGT. This CDR3 comprises 17 residues. The CDR3 is CASSSGLAGGPRETQYF. The CDR3 nucleotides are TGTGCCAGCAGTTCGGGACTAGCGGGGGGGCCGAGGGAGACCCAGTACTTC.

The V gene is TRBV7-2, the J gene TRBJ1-3, with D perhaps TRBD1 (5 bases). V was pared by 1 base and J by 1 base, with 20 bases between. The CDR3 runs to 19 residues. Germline V gene lookup returns CDR1 SGHTA and CDR2 FQGNSA. The CDR3 sequence: CASSLDRSDAGYSGNTIYF. DNA of the CDR3: TGTGCCAGCAGCTTAGATCGGAGTGATGCAGGGTATTCTGGAAACACCATATATTTT.

This chain connects TRBV6-2 or TRBV6-3 to TRBJ2-1; no clear D. Trimming shortened V by 4 bases and J by 2 bases, and 9 bases separated the two germline ends. CDR3 length: 14 residues. Looked up from germline, CDR1 is MNHEY and CDR2 is SVGEGT. CDR3 sequence: CASSSIGAYNEQFF. In DNA form, the CDR3 reads TGTGCCAGCAGTTCTATTGGGGCCTACAATGAGCAGTTCTTC.

The chain couples TRBV5-6 to TRBJ1-4, with 7 bases lining up with TRBD1. Germline V gives CDR1 SGHDT, CDR2 YYEEEE. CDR3 length equals 16 residues. J gave up 3 bases and V 0 bases, and 5 bases lay outside the gene matches. The CDR3 DNA follows: TGTGCCAGCAGCTTGGAAGGGGGCCTCCCTAATGAAAAACTGTTTTTT. Translated, it gives CASSLEGGLPNEKLFF.

This chain connects TRBV7-2 to TRBJ1-1, with D tentatively TRBD1 (5 bases). The V gene's germline CDR1 is SGHTA and CDR2 FQGNSA. The CDR3 is made up of 15 amino acids. The ends were cut back, 4 bases at V and 1 base at J, with 13 bases in the middle. CDR3 region: CASSSTPDKNTEAFF. DNA of the CDR3: TGTGCCAGCAGCTCAACCCCGGACAAGAACACTGAAGCTTTCTTT.

This chain joins TRBV12-3 or TRBV12-4 and TRBJ1-1; a possible D gene is TRBD1 (5 bases). With 2 bases removed from V and 4 bases from J, the gap between germline ends came to 8 bases. CDR3 length: 13 residues. The CDR3 bases are TGTGCCAGCAGTTTATATACAGGCACTGAAGCTTTCTTT. This translates into CASSLYTGTEAFF.

This chain links TRBV29-1 with TRBJ1-2; TRBD1 is a possible D gene (6 bases). Germline CDR1 reads SQVTM; CDR2 reads ANQGSEA. The CDR3 runs 12 residues. Trimming left V 4 bases short and J 3 bases short, with 9 bases between. The CDR3 here is CSVAGQDYGYTF. The CDR3 DNA reads TGCAGCGTTGCGGGACAAGACTATGGCTACACCTTC.

The J gene is TRBJ1-2, the V gene TRBV29-1, with D uncertain. This CDR3 contains 13 residues. Germline assignment: CDR1 SQVTM and CDR2 ANQGSEA. V was trimmed by 6 bases and J by 7 bases, leaving 18 bases between them. The CDR3 region is CSVEQQSSFGYTF. The CDR3 DNA reads as TGCAGCGTGGAACAGCAAAGTAGCTTTGGCTACACCTTC.

CDR3 in DNA: TGCGCCAGCATACAGGGGACCTCCTCCTACAATGAGCAGTTCTTC. Protein sequence: CASIQGTSSYNEQFF. The chain links TRBV10-2 to TRBJ2-1; 7 bases align to TRBD1. J gave up 0 bases and V 7 bases, and 6 bases lay outside the gene matches. The CDR3 runs 15 residues. Germline loops: CDR1 WSHSY, CDR2 SAAADI.

The genes are TRBV12-3 or TRBV12-4 and TRBJ1-1; a weak D match, TRBD1 (6 bases). Trimming pared 5 bases from V and 5 bases from J, leaving 9 bases between. The CDR3 consists of 12 residues. CDR3 region: CASSPTGTEAFF. CDR3 in DNA: TGTGCCAGCAGTCCTACAGGGACTGAAGCTTTCTTT.

The chain links TRBV10-2 to TRBJ1-1; unclear D gene. The V and J ends lost 2 bases and 2 bases respectively, with 12 bases between them. Germline values: CDR1 WSHSY, CDR2 SAAADI. CDR3 length: 15 amino acids. The CDR3 loop is CASSEGPQFNTEAFF. The CDR3 nucleotides read TGCGCCAGCAGTGAGGGCCCACAGTTTAACACTGAAGCTTTCTTT.

The chain recombines TRBV6-6 with TRBJ2-1, with D perhaps matching TRBD1 (6 bases). Trimming left V 6 bases short and J 5 bases short, with 14 bases between. The CDR3 contains 14 residues. Looked up from germline, CDR1 is MNHNY and CDR2 is SVGAGI (reference sequence). CDR3 in amino acids: CASRTPGADNEQFF. CDR3 DNA: TGTGCCAGCAGGACCCCAGGGGCCGACAATGAGCAGTTCTTC.